This T cell receptor beta chain was captured by sequencing in a study of blood T cell repertoires in COVID-19. Study information: Sites in the United States, Italy and Spain provided acute and convalescent COVID-19 samples.

Using immunoSEQ multiplex PCR, the repertoire was profiled, and TCRdb retains in-frame clones only, with some absent. The repertoire holds over 110,000 clones, 70% to 80% seen once, with roughly 3.6% in the top ten. V lost 3 bases, J lost 4 bases, and 9 bases lay in between. CDR3 length: 14 amino acids. Germline CDR1 and CDR2: MNHEY and SMNVEV (reference sequence). The chain links TRBV27 to TRBJ2-2; tentatively, D is TRBD1 (6 bases). Sample: peripheral blood. The receptor's source is a man in his 60s with acute or convalescent COVID-19. CDR3 in amino acids: CASSLGHGTGELFF. The CDR3, as DNA: TGTGCCAGCAGTTTGGGACACGGCACCGGGGAGCTGTTTTTT.